Listed here are 25 T cell receptor beta chains from one sample, sequenced in a study of cytomegalovirus exposure and HLA in healthy donors (dated by TCRdb to 2015 to 2018). The method was the immunoSEQ multiplex PCR assay. The source is immuneACCESS, and TCRdb retained only in-frame sequences with V and J called. Part of the clones is not carried over; for the studies checked, unresolved V genes explain less than half of this, and the remainder is unexplained. The sample records over 150,000 clones, about 85% of which are singletons. The ten biggest clones cover 15% to 20% of the sample. What was sequenced was PBMCs. Receptors originate from a young man in good health and CMV-seropositive.

This rearrangement joins TRBV7-6 to TRBJ1-1; no reliable D call. The germline V and J ends were trimmed by 0 bases and 4 bases, with 15 bases remaining between them. The CDR3 consists of 16 residues. CDR1 and CDR2 (germline): SGHVS, FNYEAQ. CDR3 residues: CASSLAAVGFGTEAFF. Written as DNA, the CDR3 is TGTGCCAGCAGCTTAGCCGCGGTCGGATTTGGCACTGAAGCTTTCTTT.

Comment on this clone: Distinct nucleotide sequences in the sample also encode this CDR3. The chain has TRBV20-1 and TRBJ2-5; D not resolved. Looked up from germline, CDR1 is DFQATT and CDR2 is SNEGSKA (reference sequence). The V gene lost 3 bases and the J gene lost 5 bases, with 4 bases spanning the gap. The CDR3 contains 10 residues. CDR3 amino acids: CSARRETQYF. CDR3 nucleotide sequence: TGCAGTGCTAGGAGGGAGACCCAGTACTTC.

The chain links TRBV28 to TRBJ1-5; 8 bases agree with TRBD1. V dropped 2 bases and J dropped 7; count of bases not matched to a gene: 4. Germline V gene sequence: CDR1 MDHEN, CDR2 SYDVKM. The CDR3 has 14 residues. The CDR3: CASSLQGAYQPQHF. The CDR3 DNA sequence: TGTGCCAGCAGTTTACAGGGGGCGTACCAGCCCCAGCATTTT.

The chain couples TRBV28 to TRBJ1-2; 7 positions match TRBD1. This CDR3 region has 14 residues. V lost 3 bases to trimming and J lost 4 bases; unmatched junction nucleotides: 5. Germline loops: CDR1 MDHEN, CDR2 SYDVKM. The CDR3 sequence: CASSFSDRIYGYTF. The CDR3 DNA follows: TGTGCCAGCAGTTTCTCGGACAGGATCTATGGCTACACCTTC.

J is TRBJ2-3 and V is TRBV9, with 9 bases aligning to TRBD2. The CDR3 is 17 residues long. The V gene's germline CDR1 is SGDLS and CDR2 YYNGEE. V shed 4 bases and J 3 bases; nucleotides not matched to a gene: 12. The CDR3 DNA reads TGTGCCAGCAGCTCTACCAACACTAGCGGGCCTACAGATACGCAGTATTTT. It codes for CASSSTNTSGPTDTQYF.

This rearrangement joins TRBV7-2 to TRBJ2-3, with TRBD1 as a possible D gene (6 bases). This CDR3 spans 15 amino acids. Looked up from germline, CDR1 is SGHTA and CDR2 is FQGNSA. V was trimmed by 1 base and J by 6 bases, leaving 14 bases between them. In DNA, the CDR3 is TGTGCCAGCAGCTTAGTAGGGGGTATGGCGGATACGCAGTATTTT. Its translation is CASSLVGGMADTQYF. Full variable domain (remainder filled in from reference TRBV7-2 and TRBJ2-3): GAGVSQSPSNKVTEKGKDVELRCDPISGHTALYWYRQSLGQGLEFLIYFQGNSAPDKSGLPSDRFSAERTGGSVSTLTIQRTQQEDSAVYLCASSLVGGMADTQYFGPGTRLTVL.

The rearrangement joins TRBV6-6 to TRBJ2-3, with D tentatively TRBD2 (6 bases). Trimming took off 9 bases at V and 9 bases at J, with 13 bases between the two ends. The germline V gene encodes CDR1 MNHNY and CDR2 SVGAGI (reference sequence). This CDR3 has 11 residues. Here the CDR3 DNA reads TGTGCCAGTTTCGGGGGAGGAACGCAGTATTTT. It encodes CASFGGGTQYF.

The V and J genes are TRBV4-1 and TRBJ2-5; D may be TRBD2 (6 bases). Per germline, CDR1 MGHRA and CDR2 YSYEKL. The germline V and J ends were trimmed by 2 bases and 5 bases, with 15 bases remaining between them. The CDR3 consists of 15 residues. The CDR3 here is CASSQRALAGETQYF. CDR3 DNA: TGCGCCAGCAGCCAAAGGGCCCTCGCGGGGGAGACCCAGTACTTC.

The V call is TRBV9, the J call TRBJ2-7; TRBD2 aligns across 12 bases. The CDR3 is 16 amino acids. CDR1 and CDR2 from the germline V gene are SGDLS and YYNGEE. J lost 5 bases, V lost 1 base, and 7 bases had no gene match. CDR3 sequence reads: CASSVTGTSGLDEQYF. The CDR3 region has the DNA TGTGCCAGCAGCGTAACCGGGACTAGCGGGCTCGACGAGCAGTACTTC.

The V and J genes are TRBV11-2 and TRBJ2-2; TRBD2 matches 10 bases. The germline V gene encodes CDR1 SGHAT and CDR2 FQNNGV. Trimming took 7 bases from V and 5 from J; bases not matched to a gene: 10. CDR3 length: 16 residues. CDR3 sequence reads: CASIRGISGRTGELFF. CDR3 bases: TGTGCCAGCATACGAGGTATTAGCGGGAGGACCGGGGAGCTGTTTTTT.

The chain has TRBV2 and TRBJ2-5, with 7 nucleotides matching TRBD2. The CDR3 sequence is 15 residues long. Germline V gene sequence: CDR1 SNHLY, CDR2 FYNNEI. The junction had 11 bases not matched to a gene; V was cut back by 6 bases and J by 4 bases. The CDR3 DNA reads TGTGCCAGCAGCGACCGGACTAGTAACGCAGAGACCCAGTACTTC. Translated, it gives CASSDRTSNAETQYF. The full variable domain, its missing parts supplied by reference TRBV2 and TRBJ2-5, is EPEVTQTPSHQVTQMGQEVILRCVPISNHLYFYWYRQILGQKVEFLVSFYNNEISEKSEIFDDQFSVERPDGSNFTLKIRSTKLEDSAMYFCASSDRTSNAETQYFGPGTRLLVL.

The chain employs TRBV4-1 and TRBJ2-3, with D unclear. Trimming removed 5 bases from V and 4 bases from J, with 22 bases in between. The germline V gene has CDR1 MGHRA and CDR2 YSYEKL. This CDR3 has 17 residues. The CDR3 coding sequence is TGCGCCAGCAGCGCACGGCGGATCACTATCGGTTCAGATACGCAGTATTTT. Translated: CASSARRITIGSDTQYF.

The chain couples TRBV6-5 to TRBJ2-2, with 9 bases matching TRBD1. The J segment lost 4 bases and the V segment lost 6 bases, leaving 3 bases of the junction unmatched. This CDR3 is 14 amino acids long. Germline lookup yields CDR1 MNHEY and CDR2 SVGAGI. The CDR3 region is CASRTGGTTGELFF. The CDR3 DNA reads TGTGCCAGCAGGACAGGGGGAACCACCGGGGAGCTGTTTTTT.

The rearrangement uses TRBV6-6 and TRBJ2-7, with a possible D match to TRBD2 (6 bases). Trimming removed 2 bases at V and 5 bases at J, with 16 bases between. The germline gives CDR1 MNHNY, CDR2 SVGAGI (reference sequence). The CDR3 is made up of 15 amino acids. CDR3 sequence reads: CASSYEGRSLNEQYF. The CDR3 DNA follows: TGTGCCAGCAGTTACGAGGGGAGGAGCCTGAACGAGCAGTACTTC.

This chain joins TRBV28 and TRBJ1-6, with 7 positions matching TRBD1. The CDR3 has 16 residues. Germline V gene sequence: CDR1 MDHEN, CDR2 SYDVKM. The junction had 7 bases not matched to a gene; V was cut back by 2 bases and J by 6 bases. Here the CDR3 DNA reads TGTGCCAGCAGTTTAGACAGGGCTTCCCTTAATTCACCCCTCCACTTT. Its protein is CASSLDRASLNSPLHF.

This chain uses TRBV5-1 with TRBJ2-7, with D perhaps matching TRBD1 (6 bases). Trimming pared 9 bases from V and 4 bases from J, leaving 17 bases between. The CDR3 loop spans 13 amino acids. Germline CDR1 reads SGHRS; CDR2 reads YFSETQ. Written as DNA, the CDR3 is TGCGCCACGGCGCTGGACAGAGGATACGAGCAGTACTTC. Translated, it gives CATALDRGYEQYF.

The V call is TRBV6-1, the J call TRBJ1-2, with 7 bases identical to TRBD1. This CDR3 spans 14 amino acids. From germline, CDR1 is MNHNS and CDR2 SASEGT. The V segment lost 3 bases and the J segment 2 bases; nucleotides outside the gene matches: 3. The CDR3 protein is CASSERDSNYGYTF. DNA for the CDR3: TGTGCCAGCAGTGAGAGGGACAGCAACTATGGCTACACCTTC.

This rearrangement joins TRBV9 to TRBJ2-7; TRBD1 matches at 8 bases. The ends lost 0 bases at V and 2 bases at J; junction bases unmatched: 1. The germline V gene encodes CDR1 SGDLS and CDR2 YYNGEE. The CDR3 length is 14 residues. The CDR3 reads CASSVDRGAYEQYF. The CDR3 coding sequence is TGTGCCAGCAGCGTAGACAGGGGGGCCTACGAGCAGTACTTC.

This chain uses TRBV14 with TRBJ1-5, with a possible D match to TRBD1 (5 bases). Trimming took 1 base from V and 6 from J, leaving 16 bases between them. The CDR3 length is 16 residues. Germline V CDR1 and CDR2: SGHDN, FVKESK. The CDR3 loop reads CASSQARQGGGQPQHF. The CDR3 DNA sequence: TGTGCCAGCAGCCAAGCGCGGCAGGGAGGAGGTCAGCCCCAGCATTTT.

The CDR3 region is CASSPGTSGGNEQFF. The CDR3 DNA sequence: TGTGCCAGCAGCCCCGGGACTAGCGGGGGTAATGAGCAGTTCTTC. The chain is built from TRBV7-3 and TRBJ2-1; 14 nucleotides align to TRBD2. Per germline, CDR1 SGHTA and CDR2 FQGTGA. J lost 7 bases, V lost 5 bases, and 4 bases had no gene match. There are 15 residues in the CDR3.

The rearrangement joins TRBV30 to TRBJ2-3, with 15 positions matching TRBD2. From germline, CDR1 is GTSNPN and CDR2 SVGIG (reference sequence). V lost 2 bases, J lost 4 bases, and 4 bases stayed unmatched. The CDR3 consists of 16 residues. CDR3 DNA: TGTGCCTGGAGTACGGGACTAGCGGGGGGCCCAGATACGCAGTATTTT. Translation gives CAWSTGLAGGPDTQYF. The full variable domain, completed using reference TRBV30 and TRBJ2-3, is SQTIHQWPATLVQPVGSPLSLECTVEGTSNPNLYWYRQAAGRGLQLLFYSVGIGQISSEVPQNLSASRPQDRQFILSSKKLLLSDSGFYLCAWSTGLAGGPDTQYFGPGTRLTVL.

CDR3 bases: TGTGCCAGCAGTTTATTTGGGACTAGTATACAGACCCAGTACTTC. It yields the protein CASSLFGTSIQTQYF. The chain carries TRBV27 and TRBJ2-5, with 8 bases aligning to TRBD2. Losses at the gene ends were 1 base for V and 6 bases for J; bases not matched to a gene: 7. The CDR3 totals 15 residues. Germline CDR1 and CDR2: MNHEY and SMNVEV (reference sequence).

This clone has only one observation. V usage is TRBV6-1 and J usage is TRBJ2-7; TRBD1 matches at 8 bases. The CDR3 covers 14 residues. Unmatched junction bases numbered 9, after V lost 5 bases and J lost 6 bases. The germline CDR1 and CDR2 sequences are MNHNS and SASEGT. In DNA form, the CDR3 reads TGTGCCAGCAGTTCTAACCAGGGGGCACGCGAGCAGTACTTC. It codes for CASSSNQGAREQYF.

The chain combines TRBV7-6 with TRBJ2-2; maybe TRBD2 (5 bases). Trimming removed 8 bases from V and 6 bases from J, with 16 bases in between. Germline V gene lookup returns CDR1 SGHVS and CDR2 FNYEAQ. This CDR3 is built from 14 residues. CDR3: CASPGYYLAGELFF. The CDR3 DNA reads as TGTGCCAGCCCGGGGTATTATTTAGCCGGGGAGCTGTTTTTT.

Comments on this clone: This may arise from a read error, as a much more abundant clone is one base away. The chain joins TRBV6-1 to TRBJ1-2; 7 bases are a match to TRBD1. CDR1 and CDR2 from the germline V gene are MNHNS and SASEGT. CDR3 length: 15 residues. With 6 bases clipped from V and 3 bases from J, the junction kept 10 bases outside the gene matches. This CDR3 reads CASRWGGGGYYGYTF. CDR3 coding DNA: TGTGCCAGCAGATGGGGAGGAGGGGGCTACTATGGCTACACCTTC.